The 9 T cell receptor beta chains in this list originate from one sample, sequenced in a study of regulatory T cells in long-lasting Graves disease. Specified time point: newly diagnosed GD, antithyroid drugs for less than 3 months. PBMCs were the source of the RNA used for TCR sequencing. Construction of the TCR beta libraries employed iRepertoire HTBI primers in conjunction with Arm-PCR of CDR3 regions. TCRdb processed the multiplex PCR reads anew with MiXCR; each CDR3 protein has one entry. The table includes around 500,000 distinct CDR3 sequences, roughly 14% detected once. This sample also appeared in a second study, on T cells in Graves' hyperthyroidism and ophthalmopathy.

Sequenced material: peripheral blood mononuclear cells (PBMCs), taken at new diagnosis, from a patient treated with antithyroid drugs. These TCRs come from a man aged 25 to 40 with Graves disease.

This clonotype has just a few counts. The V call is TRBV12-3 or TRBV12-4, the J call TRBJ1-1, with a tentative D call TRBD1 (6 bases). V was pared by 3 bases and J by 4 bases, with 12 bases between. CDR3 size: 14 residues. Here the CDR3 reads CASSFHQGGTEAFF. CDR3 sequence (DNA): TGTGCCAGCAGTTTTCACCAAGGGGGCACTGAAGCTTTCTTT.

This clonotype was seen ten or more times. CDR3 bases: TGTGCCAGCAGACGCAGGGCTAGCGGAGCCTTGGGGAATGAGCAGTTCTTC. It codes for CASRRRASGALGNEQFF. V usage is TRBV6-2 or TRBV6-3 and J usage is TRBJ2-1; TRBD2 aligns across 7 bases. With 6 bases clipped from V and 7 bases from J, the junction kept 18 bases outside the gene matches. Germline V gene sequence: CDR1 MNHEY, CDR2 SVGEGT. This CDR3 contains 17 residues.

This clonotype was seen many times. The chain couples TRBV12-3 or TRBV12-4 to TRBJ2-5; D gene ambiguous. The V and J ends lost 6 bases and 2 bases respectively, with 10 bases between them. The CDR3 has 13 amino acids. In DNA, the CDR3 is TGTGCCAGCAGCTTTTGGGCGCAAGAGACCCAGTACTTC. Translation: CASSFWAQETQYF.

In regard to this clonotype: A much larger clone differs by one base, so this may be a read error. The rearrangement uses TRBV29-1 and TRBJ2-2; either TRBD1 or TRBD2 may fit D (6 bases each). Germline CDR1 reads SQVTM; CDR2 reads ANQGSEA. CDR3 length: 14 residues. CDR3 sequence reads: CSVEGRGNTGELLF. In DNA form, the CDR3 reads TGCAGCGTTGAAGGGAGGGGGAACACCGGGGAGCTGCTTTTT.

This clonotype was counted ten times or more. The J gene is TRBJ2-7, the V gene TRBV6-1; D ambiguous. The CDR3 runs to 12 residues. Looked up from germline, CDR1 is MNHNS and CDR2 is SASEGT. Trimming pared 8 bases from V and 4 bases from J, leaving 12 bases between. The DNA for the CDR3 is TGTGCCAGCCCGGGCTGTCGGTACGAGCAGTACTTC. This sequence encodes CASPGCRYEQYF.

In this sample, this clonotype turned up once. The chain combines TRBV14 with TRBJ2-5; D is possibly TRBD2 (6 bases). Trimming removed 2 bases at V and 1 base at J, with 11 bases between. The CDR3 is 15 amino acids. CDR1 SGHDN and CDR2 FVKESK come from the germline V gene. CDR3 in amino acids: CASSQILAPQETQYF. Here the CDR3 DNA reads TGTGCCAGCAGCCAAATACTAGCTCCCCAAGAGACCCAGTACTTC.

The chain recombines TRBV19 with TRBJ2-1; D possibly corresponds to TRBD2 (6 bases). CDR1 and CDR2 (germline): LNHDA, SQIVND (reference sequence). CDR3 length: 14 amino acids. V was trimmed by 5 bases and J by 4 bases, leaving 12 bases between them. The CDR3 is CASSPRAGYNEQFF. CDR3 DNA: TGTGCCAGTAGTCCCCGGGCGGGATACAATGAGCAGTTCTTC. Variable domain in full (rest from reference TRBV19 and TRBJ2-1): DGGITQSPKYLFRKEGQNVTLSCEQNLNHDAMYWYRQDPGQGLRLIYYSQIVNDFQKGDIAEGYSVSREKKESFPLTVTSAQKNPTAFYLCASSPRAGYNEQFFGPGTRLTVL.

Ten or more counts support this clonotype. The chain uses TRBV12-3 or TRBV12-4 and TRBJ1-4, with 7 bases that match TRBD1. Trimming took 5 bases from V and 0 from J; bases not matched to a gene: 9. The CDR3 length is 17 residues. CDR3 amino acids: CASSDLRTGATNEKLFF. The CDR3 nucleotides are TGTGCCAGCAGTGATCTTCGGACAGGTGCAACTAATGAAAAACTGTTTTTT.

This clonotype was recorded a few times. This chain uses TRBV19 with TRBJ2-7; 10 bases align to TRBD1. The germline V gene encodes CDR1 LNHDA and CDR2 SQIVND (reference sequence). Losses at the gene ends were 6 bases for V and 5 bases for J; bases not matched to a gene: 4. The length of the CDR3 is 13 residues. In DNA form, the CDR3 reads TGTGCCAGTAGAAGGGACAGGGGCGACGAGCAGTACTTC. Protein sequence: CASRRDRGDEQYF.